A selection of T cell receptor beta chains follows, all from one sample in a study of T-cell memory formation after mild COVID-19. TCRdb processed the 5' RACE reads anew with MiXCR; each CDR3 protein has one entry. The top ten hold 9.5% to 15% of the sample, which has 550,000 to 700,000 distinct CDR3 sequences, about 20% seen once. Sequenced input: PBMCs or a T cell subset sorted from them (not recorded which). The receptors shown here come from an adult woman who had mild COVID-19 (a few samples of this study predate the infection). Cell type and time point are not known. Both conserved end residues are part of each CDR3. The order of the fields is D gene, J gene, clone size, V gene, CDR3 DNA, CDR3 protein. The D gene is left open where the match is weak. Some rows have no size entry. The others give once, few or many, or a class for an expanded clone.

.	TRBJ2-1	.	TRBV7-2	TGTGCCAGCAGCTCCATCGGACAGTACAATGAGCAGTTCTTC	CASSSIGQYNEQFF
.	TRBJ2-7	few	TRBV7-8	TGTGCCAGCAGCCGAAGCGGAGCCTACTCCTACGAGCAGTACTTC	CASSRSGAYSYEQYF
.	TRBJ2-7	few	TRBV20-1	TGCAGTGCTAGAGGGTCGCCGGGTAGCTACGAGCAGTACTTC	CSARGSPGSYEQYF
TRBD1	TRBJ2-7	.	TRBV5-1	TGCGCCAGCAGCTGGAGGGACAGGGGAACAGGCGAGCAGTACTTC	CASSWRDRGTGEQYF
TRBD2	TRBJ2-1	.	TRBV12-5	TGTGCTAGTGGACGAACTAGCGGAAGCTCCTACAATGAGCAGTTCTTC	CASGRTSGSSYNEQFF
TRBD1	TRBJ1-2	few	TRBV6-1	TGTGCCAGCAGATCCGGACAGGGGAAGGGTGGCAGTGGCTACACCTTC	CASRSGQGKGGSGYTF
.	TRBJ2-7	few	TRBV15	TGTGCCACCAGCAGAGTTGGGATACCTAGGAACGAGCAGTACTTC	CATSRVGIPRNEQYF
TRBD1	TRBJ2-7	.	TRBV5-6	TGTGCCAGCAGTCCGACGGGACAGGGGGTCCCCGAGCAGTACTTC	CASSPTGQGVPEQYF
TRBD2	TRBJ2-7	.	TRBV12-3/TRBV12-4	TGTGCCAGCAGTTGGGACTACTACGAGCAGTACTTC	CASSWDYYEQYF
.	TRBJ2-5	few	TRBV18	TGTGCCAGCTCACCAGACAGAAAAGAGACCCAGTACTTC	CASSPDRKETQYF
TRBD1	TRBJ1-4	few	TRBV9	TGTGCCAGCAGCGCACAGGGGACAACTAATGAAAAACTGTTTTTT	CASSAQGTTNEKLFF
.	TRBJ1-2	.	TRBV29-1	TGCAGCGTTGAAGTGAGTGGGGTTCCCTATGGCTACACCTTC	CSVEVSGVPYGYTF
.	TRBJ1-1	few	TRBV24-1	TGTGCCACCAGTGATTTAGAGAACACTGAAGCTTTCTTT	CATSDLENTEAFF
.	TRBJ2-4	few	TRBV28	TGTGCCAGCAGTCCCAACGACAGGAACATTCAGTACTTC	CASSPNDRNIQYF
.	TRBJ1-4	few	TRBV5-1	TGCGCCAGCAGCGACGGACGGGGAACTAATGAAAAACTGTTTTTT	CASSDGRGTNEKLFF
TRBD1	TRBJ2-1	.	TRBV5-1	TGCGCCAGCAGCCCCGAGGGGACAGGGATCGCTGAGCAGTTCTTC	CASSPEGTGIAEQFF
TRBD2	TRBJ2-7	few	TRBV24-1	TGTGCCACCAGTGATTCGACTAGCGGGGGAACCTACGAGCAGTACTTC	CATSDSTSGGTYEQYF
.	TRBJ1-2	.	TRBV9	TGTGCCAGCAGCGTAGGACAGGACTCAGGGTCTAACTATGTCTACACCTTC	CASSVGQDSGSNYVYTF
.	TRBJ2-5	.	TRBV6-2/TRBV6-3	TGTGCCAGCAGTCCGACGACAGGCCAAGAGACCCAGTACTTC	CASSPTTGQETQYF
TRBD2	TRBJ2-3	.	TRBV7-8	TGTGCCAGCAGGGGCATGGCTAGCGGGGGGAGCACAGATACGCAGTATTTT	CASRGMASGGSTDTQYF
TRBD1	TRBJ1-1	.	TRBV7-8	TGTGCCAGCAGCGGCCGGGACAGGGGAGAAGCTTTCTTT	CASSGRDRGEAFF
.	TRBJ1-2	many	TRBV6-2/TRBV6-3	TGTGCCAGCAGTTACTCCGTTCAATATGGCTACACCTTC	CASSYSVQYGYTF
TRBD2	TRBJ2-5	few	TRBV5-1	TGCGCCAGCAGCACCAGGACTAGCGGGAGTTCAGAGACCCAGTACTTC	CASSTRTSGSSETQYF
.	TRBJ1-6	.	TRBV20-1	TGCAGTGCTAGGGGCGGGGACGGGAATTCACCCCTCCACTTT	CSARGGDGNSPLHF
TRBD2	TRBJ2-3	once	TRBV20-1	TGCAGTGCTAGAAATAGCGGGATGGCAGGGTCAGATACGCAGTATTTT	CSARNSGMAGSDTQYF
.	TRBJ2-6	many	TRBV12-3/TRBV12-4	TGTGCCAGCACCTACCAATGGGCCAACGTCCTGACTTTC	CASTYQWANVLTF
TRBD1	TRBJ1-2	few	TRBV5-4	TGTGCCAGCAGCTTGGCCCTCAGGGGGAATTATGGCTACACCTTC	CASSLALRGNYGYTF
.	TRBJ1-1	.	TRBV5-1	TGCGCCAGCAGCTTGGATGGGGCGCGGGGTGTAAACACTGAAGCTTTCTTT	CASSLDGARGVNTEAFF
.	TRBJ1-1	once	TRBV12-3/TRBV12-4	TGTGCCAGCATAGAGCCCCTAAGAACTGAAGCTTTCTTT	CASIEPLRTEAFF
.	TRBJ2-3	.	TRBV6-5	TGTGCCAGCAGGATCGGACGGCGGGATACGCAGTATTTT	CASRIGRRDTQYF
TRBD1	TRBJ2-6	.	TRBV25-1	TGTGCCAGCAGTGATCCGATAACAGGGGCCATCCCTGGGGCCAACGTCCTGACTTTC	CASSDPITGAIPGANVLTF
.	TRBJ2-6	.	TRBV25-1	TGTGCCAGCAGTCCCCTAGCTAGGGCCAACGTCCTGACTTTC	CASSPLARANVLTF
.	TRBJ1-1	.	TRBV3-1	TGTGCCAGCAGCCATCTTACAGGGCGCACTGAAGCTTTCTTT	CASSHLTGRTEAFF
TRBD2	TRBJ2-1	.	TRBV12-3/TRBV12-4	TGTGCCAGCAGTACTAGCGGGATGGGTGAGCAGTTCTTC	CASSTSGMGEQFF
TRBD2	TRBJ2-1	many	TRBV7-2	TGTGCCAGCAGAGTGGGGGGGACTAGCCTCAATGAGCAGTTCTTC	CASRVGGTSLNEQFF
.	TRBJ2-3	.	TRBV30	TGTGCCTATACTCAGCGGGTCACAGATACGCAGTATTTT	CAYTQRVTDTQYF